A selection of T cell receptor beta chains follows, all from one sample in a study of T cell changes during pregnancy in multiple sclerosis. Some clones are missing from TCRdb's copy, which holds only in-frame ones; the method was immunoSEQ multiplex PCR. The sample has under 130,000 clones, approximately 91% seen once. Sequences were derived from peripheral blood, sampled after pregnancy. The origin of the receptors is a female donor with multiple sclerosis, enrolled in a pregnancy study. The CDR3 runs from the conserved cysteine through the conserved F or W. Each record gives: J gene, clone size, D gene, V gene, CDR3 DNA, CDR3 protein. A D gene is named only where the DNA matches it firmly. Not every row has a clone size; where given, it reads once, few, many or a size class.

TRBJ2-1	.	TRBD2	TRBV7-3	TGTGCCAGCAGCTTAAACGGGGGGGCTAACACTGAGCAGTTCTTC	CASSLNGGANTEQFF
TRBJ2-2	.	TRBD2	TRBV7-3	TGTGCCAGCAGCTTAAACCCGGCGGGGGGCTCGGCGGGGAGGACCGGGGAGCTGTTTTTT	CASSLNPAGGSAGRTGELFF
TRBJ1-2	.	.	TRBV30	TGTGCCACCTTGCACGGCTATGGCTACACCTTC	CATLHGYGYTF
TRBJ2-7	.	.	TRBV5-1	TGCGCCAGCAGCTTGGTAGGGACTGGGGCCTACGAGCAGTACTTC	CASSLVGTGAYEQYF
TRBJ1-1	.	.	TRBV5-1	TGCGCCAGCAGCTTGGGACAGGCACAGGTCCAACCTGAAGCTTTCTTT	CASSLGQAQVQPEAFF
TRBJ2-7	.	TRBD1	TRBV18	TGTGCCAGCTCACCACCCGCCGACAGGGGCTCGCCCTACGAGCAGTACTTC	CASSPPADRGSPYEQYF
TRBJ2-7	.	TRBD2	TRBV27	TGTGCCAGCAGCTTCCTTCCGGGAGGCGGCGAGCAGTACTTC	CASSFLPGGGEQYF
TRBJ1-2	.	TRBD1	TRBV7-7	TGTGCTAGCAGCCCTACGCGGAGACAGGGTTTTAGCTATGGCTACACCTTC	CASSPTRRQGFSYGYTF
TRBJ2-3	.	TRBD2	TRBV6-1	TGTGCCAGCAGTTTGCGAGGACTAGCTACAGATACGCAGTATTTT	CASSLRGLATDTQYF
TRBJ1-5	.	TRBD1	TRBV19	TGTGCCAGTAGTATGGTAGCAGGGGGCAGTGAGCCCCAGCATTTT	CASSMVAGGSEPQHF
TRBJ2-7	.	.	TRBV7-9	TGTGCCAGCAGCTTACGGAGTTCTTTCCGAGGCTCCTACGAGCAGTACTTC	CASSLRSSFRGSYEQYF
TRBJ2-3	.	TRBD1	TRBV7-3	TGTGCCAGCAGCTTTGGACAGGCTACAGATACGCAGTATTTT	CASSFGQATDTQYF
TRBJ1-4	few	TRBD1	TRBV13	TGTGCCAGCAGCCCAGGGGGTGGGAATGAAAAACTGTTTTTT	CASSPGGGNEKLFF
TRBJ1-1	.	TRBD1	TRBV25-1	TGTGCCAGCAGTGAATATTTCGGGGACAGGGGAGAGGGGACTGAAGCTTTCTTT	CASSEYFGDRGEGTEAFF
TRBJ2-5	.	TRBD2	TRBV2	TGTGCCAGCAGCGAATCACTAGCGGGGGGACAAGAGACCCAGTACTTC	CASSESLAGGQETQYF
TRBJ2-3	once	.	TRBV12-5	TGTGCTAGTGTTACGGGATTAAGCACAGATACGCAGTATTTT	CASVTGLSTDTQYF
TRBJ1-1	.	.	TRBV4-1	TGCGCCAGCAGCCAAGTTAACGGGGACACTGAAGCTTTCTTT	CASSQVNGDTEAFF
TRBJ1-2	.	TRBD1	TRBV4-1	TGCGCCAGCAGCACTCGGACAGGGAAGGGCTACACCTTC	CASSTRTGKGYTF
TRBJ2-3	.	.	TRBV9	TGTGCCAGCAGCGTAGCCGGTCGACAGAGCACAGATACGCAGTATTTT	CASSVAGRQSTDTQYF
TRBJ2-5	.	TRBD2	TRBV7-9	TGTGCGTCCGGGACTAGGGAAGAGACCCAGTACTTC	CASGTREETQYF
TRBJ2-1	.	TRBD1	TRBV5-1	TGCGCCAGCGAGGGACAGGGGGGATACTACAATGAGCAGTTCTTC	CASEGQGGYYNEQFF
TRBJ1-2	.	.	TRBV6-5	TGTGCCAGCAGTTACCCGTCCGGGGGGGCGCGGGGCTACACCTTC	CASSYPSGGARGYTF
TRBJ1-5	.	TRBD1	TRBV5-6	TGTGCCAGCAGCGCCGGGACAGGGTCGAAGCCCCAGCATTTT	CASSAGTGSKPQHF
TRBJ1-1	.	.	TRBV5-1	TGCGCCAGCAGCTTAGGGCAGGGGCTGGCTGAAGCTTTCTTT	CASSLGQGLAEAFF
TRBJ2-1	.	TRBD2	TRBV4-2	TGTGCCAGCAGCAGAAATAGCGGGGGGGCGTACAATGAGCAGTTCTTC	CASSRNSGGAYNEQFF
TRBJ1-2	.	.	TRBV6-4	TGTGCCAGCAGCCCAGCAGGCTTCGGCTATGGCTACACCTTC	CASSPAGFGYGYTF
TRBJ2-2	.	TRBD1	TRBV9	TGTGCCAGCAGCGGAGGACAGGGAGAGAACACCGGGGAGCTGTTTTTT	CASSGGQGENTGELFF
TRBJ2-4	.	TRBD1	TRBV4-1	TGCGCCAGCAGCGACCCCCGGGACAGGGGCATTCAGTACTTC	CASSDPRDRGIQYF
TRBJ2-1	.	.	TRBV20-1	TGCAGTGCCACAGAGGGGGGGGAGCAGTTCTTC	CSATEGGEQFF
TRBJ1-5	few	.	TRBV6-1	TGTGCCAGCAGGATAACAGATAGCAATCAGCCCCAGCATTTT	CASRITDSNQPQHF
TRBJ2-5	.	.	TRBV10-1	TGCGCCAGCAGACCCCCTAGTTCCCAAGAGACCCAGTACTTC	CASRPPSSQETQYF
TRBJ1-2	.	.	TRBV9	TGTGCCAGCAGCGGAAGCCTATACAGGGACACTAACTATGGCTACACCTTC	CASSGSLYRDTNYGYTF
TRBJ2-1	.	.	TRBV9	TGTGCCAGCTCCCCCCGGCGGGTCTCCGGAGGTGAGCAGTTCTTC	CASSPRRVSGGEQFF
TRBJ2-1	.	.	TRBV11-3	TGTGCCAGCAGCATTAGCAGCAATGAGCAGTTCTTC	CASSISSNEQFF
TRBJ1-2	.	.	TRBV2	TGTGCCAGCAGTGAAGTCGCGCGAGGACAGTATGGCTACACCTTC	CASSEVARGQYGYTF
TRBJ1-5	once	TRBD1	TRBV5-8	TGTGCCAGCAGCCGGACAGGCCCAGGGCCCCAGCATTTT	CASSRTGPGPQHF
TRBJ2-5	few	TRBD2	TRBV9	TGTGCCATGAAAGCGGGGGGCATCGGAGAGACCCAGTACTTC	CAMKAGGIGETQYF
TRBJ2-3	.	TRBD2	TRBV23-1	TGCGCCAGCAGTCAACCGTTCGGGGGAGGGGTAGGCGTGGATACGCAGTATTTT	CASSQPFGGGVGVDTQYF
TRBJ1-6	few	.	TRBV15	TGTGCCACCAGCAGGGAGCAAGGGGCTTGGGATTCACCCCTCCACTTT	CATSREQGAWDSPLHF
TRBJ2-7	.	TRBD2	TRBV5-6	TGTGCCAGCAGCCTTGGGGGGGGGTCCTACGAGCAGTACTTC	CASSLGGGSYEQYF
TRBJ2-7	.	TRBD1	TRBV7-2	TGTGCCAGCAGCCGATTAACTCTCGGACAGGGTCTGGAGCAGTACTTC	CASSRLTLGQGLEQYF
TRBJ1-1	.	.	TRBV18	TGTGCCAGCCCACGCACGCCGGCCGGGATGAACACTGAAGCTTTCTTT	CASPRTPAGMNTEAFF
TRBJ2-1	once	TRBD2	TRBV9	TGTGCCAGCAGCCCCCGGACTAGCGGGGGGCCGAGCTACAATGAGCAGTTCTTC	CASSPRTSGGPSYNEQFF
TRBJ2-5	.	TRBD1	TRBV27	TGTGCCAGCAGTCCCTGGACAGGGCCGGAGGAGACCCAGTACTTC	CASSPWTGPEETQYF
TRBJ2-3	.	.	TRBV4-2	TGTGCCAGCAGCCGACGGGGGGACATAACAGATACGCAGTATTTT	CASSRRGDITDTQYF
TRBJ2-4	once	.	TRBV9	TGTGCCAGCAGCGTAGGAGACAGGGAGGAGGTTCGGGACATTCAGTACTTC	CASSVGDREEVRDIQYF